This T cell receptor beta chain was retrieved from a study of T cell changes during pregnancy in multiple sclerosis. V was pared by 0 bases and J by 7 bases, with 4 bases of the junction left unmatched. Germline values: CDR1 SGHRS, CDR2 YFSETQ. There are 14 residues in the CDR3. Sequenced by immunoSEQ multiplex PCR; TCRdb stores in-frame clones only, minus some. The data show 50,000 or so clones, with around nine tenths seen just once and 0.35% to 0.45% held by the top ten. The chain recombines TRBV5-1 with TRBJ2-1, with 7 bases that match TRBD2. The clonotype comes from a female donor with multiple sclerosis, enrolled in a pregnancy study. The sequenced sample was CD4+ T cells from peripheral blood mononuclear cells, obtained before pregnancy. The DNA of the CDR3 is TGCGCCAGCAGCTTGGGGACGCGGGGGAATGAGCAGTTCTTC. This gives the protein CASSLGTRGNEQFF.